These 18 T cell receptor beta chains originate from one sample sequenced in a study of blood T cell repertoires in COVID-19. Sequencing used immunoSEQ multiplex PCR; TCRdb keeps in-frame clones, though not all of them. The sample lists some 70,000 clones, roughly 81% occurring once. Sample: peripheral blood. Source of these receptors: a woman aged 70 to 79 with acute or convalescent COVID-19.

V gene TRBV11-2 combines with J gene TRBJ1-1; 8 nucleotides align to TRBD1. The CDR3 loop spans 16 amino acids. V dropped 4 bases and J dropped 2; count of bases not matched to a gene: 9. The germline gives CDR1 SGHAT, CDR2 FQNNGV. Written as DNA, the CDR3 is TGTGCCAGCAGCTACCCCCGGGACAGGATCAACACTGAAGCTTTCTTT. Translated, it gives CASSYPRDRINTEAFF.

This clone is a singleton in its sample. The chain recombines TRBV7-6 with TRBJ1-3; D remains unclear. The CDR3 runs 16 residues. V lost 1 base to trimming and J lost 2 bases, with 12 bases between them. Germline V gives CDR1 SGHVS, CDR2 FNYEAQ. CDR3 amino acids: CASSLGTAITGNTIYF. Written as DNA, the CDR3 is TGTGCCAGCAGCTTAGGAACAGCTATCACTGGAAACACCATATATTTT.

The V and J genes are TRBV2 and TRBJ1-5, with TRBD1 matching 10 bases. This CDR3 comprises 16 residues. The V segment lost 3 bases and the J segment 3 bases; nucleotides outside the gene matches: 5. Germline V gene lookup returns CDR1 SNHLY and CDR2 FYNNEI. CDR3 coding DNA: TGTGCCAGCAGTGACCGGACAGGGGGTCCCAATCAGCCCCAGCATTTT. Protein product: CASSDRTGGPNQPQHF.

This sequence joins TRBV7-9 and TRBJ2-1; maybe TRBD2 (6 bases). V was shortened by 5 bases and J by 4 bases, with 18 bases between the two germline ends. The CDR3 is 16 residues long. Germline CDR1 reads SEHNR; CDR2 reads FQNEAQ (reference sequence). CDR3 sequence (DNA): TGTGCCAGCAGCCCCTTACGGGGGAGGAGATACAATGAGCAGTTCTTC. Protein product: CASSPLRGRRYNEQFF.

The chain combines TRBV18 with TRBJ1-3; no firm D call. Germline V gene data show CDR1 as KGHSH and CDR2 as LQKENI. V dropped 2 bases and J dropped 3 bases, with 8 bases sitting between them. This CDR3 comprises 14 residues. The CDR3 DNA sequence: TGTGCCAGCTCACCATCGAACAATGGAAACACCATATATTTT. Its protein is CASSPSNNGNTIYF.

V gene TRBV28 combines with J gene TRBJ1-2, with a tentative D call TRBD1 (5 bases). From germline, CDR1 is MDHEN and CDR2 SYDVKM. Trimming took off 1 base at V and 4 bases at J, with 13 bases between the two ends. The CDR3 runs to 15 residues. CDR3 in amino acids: CASSLFRGISYGYTF. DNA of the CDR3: TGTGCCAGCAGTTTATTTAGGGGTATTAGCTATGGCTACACCTTC.

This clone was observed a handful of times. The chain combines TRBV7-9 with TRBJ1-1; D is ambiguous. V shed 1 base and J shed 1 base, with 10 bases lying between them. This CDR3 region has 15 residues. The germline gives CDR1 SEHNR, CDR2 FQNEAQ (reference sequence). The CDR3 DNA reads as TGTGCCAGCAGCTTAGGGCCACAACCGAACACTGAAGCTTTCTTT. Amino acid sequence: CASSLGPQPNTEAFF.

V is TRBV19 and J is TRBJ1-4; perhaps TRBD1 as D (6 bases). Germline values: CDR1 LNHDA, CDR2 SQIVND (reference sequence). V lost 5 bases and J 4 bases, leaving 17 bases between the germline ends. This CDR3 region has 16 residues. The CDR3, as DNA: TGTGCCAGTAGTGGACCCCCGGGACACCGTAATGAAAAACTGTTTTTT. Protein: CASSGPPGHRNEKLFF.

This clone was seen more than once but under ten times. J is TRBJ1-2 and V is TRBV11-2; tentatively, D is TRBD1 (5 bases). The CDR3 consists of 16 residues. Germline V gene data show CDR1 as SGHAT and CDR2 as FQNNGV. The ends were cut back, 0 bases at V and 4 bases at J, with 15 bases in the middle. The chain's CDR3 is CASSLDLAGRRYGYTF. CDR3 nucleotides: TGTGCCAGCAGCTTAGATCTAGCGGGACGGCGCTATGGCTACACCTTC.

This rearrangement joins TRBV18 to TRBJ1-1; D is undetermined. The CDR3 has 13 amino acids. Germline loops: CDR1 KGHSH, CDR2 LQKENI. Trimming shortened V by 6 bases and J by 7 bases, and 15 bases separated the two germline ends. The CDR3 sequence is CASSAGRTLEAFF. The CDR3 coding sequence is TGTGCCAGCTCGGCGGGGAGGACTCTTGAAGCTTTCTTT.

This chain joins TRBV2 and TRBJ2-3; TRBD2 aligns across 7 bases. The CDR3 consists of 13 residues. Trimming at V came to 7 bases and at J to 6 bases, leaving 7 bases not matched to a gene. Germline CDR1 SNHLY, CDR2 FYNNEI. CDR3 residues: CASTAGELDTQYF. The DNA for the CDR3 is TGTGCCAGCACGGCGGGAGAATTGGATACGCAGTATTTT.

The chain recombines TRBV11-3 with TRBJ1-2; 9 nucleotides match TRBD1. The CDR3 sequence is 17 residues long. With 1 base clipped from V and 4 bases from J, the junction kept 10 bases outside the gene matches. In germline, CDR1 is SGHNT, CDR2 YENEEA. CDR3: CASSLGYRGRSGYGYTF. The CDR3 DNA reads TGTGCCAGCAGCTTAGGGTACAGGGGGCGCTCCGGCTATGGCTACACCTTC.

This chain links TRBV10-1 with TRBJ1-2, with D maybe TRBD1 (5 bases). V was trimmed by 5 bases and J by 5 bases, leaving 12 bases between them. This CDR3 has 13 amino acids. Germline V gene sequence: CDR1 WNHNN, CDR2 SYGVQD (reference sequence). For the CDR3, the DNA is TGCGCCAGCAGTCCCGCGGGGGTTTATGGCTACACCTTC. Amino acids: CASSPAGVYGYTF.

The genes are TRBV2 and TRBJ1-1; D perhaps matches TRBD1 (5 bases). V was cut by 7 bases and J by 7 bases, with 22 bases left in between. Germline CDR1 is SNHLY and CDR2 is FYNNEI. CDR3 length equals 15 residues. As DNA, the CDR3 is TGTGCCAGCATCGACCCCGTAAGGGGTCGTTATGAAGCTTTCTTT. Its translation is CASIDPVRGRYEAFF.

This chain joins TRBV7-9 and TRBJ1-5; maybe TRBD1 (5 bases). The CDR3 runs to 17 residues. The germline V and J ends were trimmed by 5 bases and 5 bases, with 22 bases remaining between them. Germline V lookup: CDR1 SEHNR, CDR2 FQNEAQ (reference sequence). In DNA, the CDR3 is TGTGCCAGCAGCCCTATCCTTCGGGTGCAGGGCGATCAGCCCCAGCATTTT. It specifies CASSPILRVQGDQPQHF.

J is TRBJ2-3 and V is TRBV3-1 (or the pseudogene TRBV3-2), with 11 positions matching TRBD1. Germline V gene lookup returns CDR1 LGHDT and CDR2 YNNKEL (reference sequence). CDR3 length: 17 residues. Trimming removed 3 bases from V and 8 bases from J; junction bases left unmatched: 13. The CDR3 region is CASSQIGQGAKKGTQYF. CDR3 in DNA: TGTGCCAGCAGCCAGATTGGACAGGGGGCAAAGAAGGGTACGCAGTATTTT.

DNA of the CDR3: TGTGCCAGCAGCTACTACACAGGGGGCGAATTTCCAGCTTTCTTT. Residues: CASSYYTGGEFPAFF. The chain is built from TRBV7-9 and TRBJ1-1; 9 bases match TRBD1. CDR1 SEHNR and CDR2 FQNEAQ come from the germline V gene (reference sequence). This CDR3 has 15 amino acids. J lost 10 bases, V lost 4 bases, and 13 bases had no gene match.

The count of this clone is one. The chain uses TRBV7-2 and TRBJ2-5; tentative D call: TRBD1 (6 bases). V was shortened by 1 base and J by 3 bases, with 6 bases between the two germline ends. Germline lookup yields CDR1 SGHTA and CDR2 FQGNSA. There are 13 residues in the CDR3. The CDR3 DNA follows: TGTGCCAGCAGCTTAGACAGGGAAGAGACCCAGTACTTC. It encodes CASSLDREETQYF.